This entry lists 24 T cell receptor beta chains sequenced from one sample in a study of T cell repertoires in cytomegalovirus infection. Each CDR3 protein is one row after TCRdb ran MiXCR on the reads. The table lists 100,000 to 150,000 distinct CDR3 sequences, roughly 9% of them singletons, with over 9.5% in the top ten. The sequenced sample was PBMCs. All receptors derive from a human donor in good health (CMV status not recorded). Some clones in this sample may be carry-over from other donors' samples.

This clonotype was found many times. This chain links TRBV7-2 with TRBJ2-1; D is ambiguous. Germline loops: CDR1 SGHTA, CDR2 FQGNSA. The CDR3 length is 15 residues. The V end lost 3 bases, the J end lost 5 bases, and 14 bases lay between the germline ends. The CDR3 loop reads CASSFPLSGNNEQFF. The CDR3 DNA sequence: TGTGCCAGCAGCTTCCCTCTATCGGGCAACAATGAGCAGTTCTTC.

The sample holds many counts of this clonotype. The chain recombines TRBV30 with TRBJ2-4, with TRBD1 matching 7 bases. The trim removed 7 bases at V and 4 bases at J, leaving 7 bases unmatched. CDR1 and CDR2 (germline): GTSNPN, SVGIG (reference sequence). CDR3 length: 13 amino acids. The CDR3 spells CASHKGQKNIQYF. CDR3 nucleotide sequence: TGTGCCTCACACAAGGGACAGAAAAACATTCAGTACTTC. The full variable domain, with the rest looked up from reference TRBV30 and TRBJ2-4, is SQTIHQWPATLVQPVGSPLSLECTVEGTSNPNLYWYRQAAGRGLQLLFYSVGIGQISSEVPQNLSASRPQDRQFILSSKKLLLSDSGFYLCASHKGQKNIQYFGAGTRLSVL.

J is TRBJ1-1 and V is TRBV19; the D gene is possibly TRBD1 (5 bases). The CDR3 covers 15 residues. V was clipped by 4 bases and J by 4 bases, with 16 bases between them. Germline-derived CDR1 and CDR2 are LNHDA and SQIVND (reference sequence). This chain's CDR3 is CASSTAGGVVTEAFF. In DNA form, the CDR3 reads TGTGCCAGTAGTACCGCCGGAGGGGTCGTCACTGAAGCTTTCTTT.

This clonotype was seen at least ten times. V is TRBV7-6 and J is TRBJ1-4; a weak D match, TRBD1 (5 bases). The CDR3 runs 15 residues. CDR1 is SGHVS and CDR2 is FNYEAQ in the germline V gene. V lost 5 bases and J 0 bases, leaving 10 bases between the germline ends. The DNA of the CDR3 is TGTGCCAGCAGCCCCCGGACAACAACTAATGAAAAACTGTTTTTT. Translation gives CASSPRTTTNEKLFF.

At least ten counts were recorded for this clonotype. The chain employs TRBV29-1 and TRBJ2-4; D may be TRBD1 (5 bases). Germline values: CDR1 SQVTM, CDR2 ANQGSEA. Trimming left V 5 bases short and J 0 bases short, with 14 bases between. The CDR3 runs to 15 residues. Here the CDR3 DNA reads TGCAGCGTTCATGACAGCTTATCAGCCAAAAACATTCAGTACTTC. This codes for CSVHDSLSAKNIQYF.

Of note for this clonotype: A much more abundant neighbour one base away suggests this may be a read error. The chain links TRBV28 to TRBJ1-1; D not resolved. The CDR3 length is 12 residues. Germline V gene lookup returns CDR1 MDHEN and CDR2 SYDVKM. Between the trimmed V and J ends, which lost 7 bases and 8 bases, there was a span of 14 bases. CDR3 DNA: TGTGCCAGCAATTCCCGATGGGGAGAAGCTTTCTTT. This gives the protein CASNSRWGEAFF.

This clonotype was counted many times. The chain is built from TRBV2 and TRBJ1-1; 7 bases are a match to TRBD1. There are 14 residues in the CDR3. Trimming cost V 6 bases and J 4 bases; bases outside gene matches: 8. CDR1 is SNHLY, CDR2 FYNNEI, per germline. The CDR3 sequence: CASRTTTGVTEAFF. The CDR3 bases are TGTGCCAGCAGAACCACCACAGGGGTCACTGAAGCTTTCTTT. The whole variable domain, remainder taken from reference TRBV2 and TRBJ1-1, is EPEVTQTPSHQVTQMGQEVILRCVPISNHLYFYWYRQILGQKVEFLVSFYNNEISEKSEIFDDQFSVERPDGSNFTLKIRSTKLEDSAMYFCASRTTTGVTEAFFGQGTRLTVV.

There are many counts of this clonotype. The CDR3, as DNA: TGTGCCAGCAGCTTAGGACTAGCGGACTACAATGAGCAGTTCTTC. Translating it yields CASSLGLADYNEQFF. This chain links TRBV7-8 with TRBJ2-1; 9 bases line up with TRBD2. After removal of 1 base from V and 3 bases from J, the junction contained 1 base not matched to a gene. The CDR3 consists of 15 residues. Germline assignment: CDR1 SGHVS and CDR2 FQNEAQ.

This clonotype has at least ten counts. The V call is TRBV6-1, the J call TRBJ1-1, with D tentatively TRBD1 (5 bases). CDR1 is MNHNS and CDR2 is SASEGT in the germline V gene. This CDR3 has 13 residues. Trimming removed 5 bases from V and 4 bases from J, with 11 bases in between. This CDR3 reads CASSPQGSTEAFF. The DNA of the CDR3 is TGTGCCAGCAGTCCCCAGGGAAGCACTGAAGCTTTCTTT.

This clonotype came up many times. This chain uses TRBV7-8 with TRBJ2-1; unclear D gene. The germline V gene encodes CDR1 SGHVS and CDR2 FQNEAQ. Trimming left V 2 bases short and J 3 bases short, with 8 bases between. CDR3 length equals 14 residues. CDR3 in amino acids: CASSLSWDYNEQFF. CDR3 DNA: TGTGCCAGCAGCTTAAGTTGGGACTACAATGAGCAGTTCTTC.

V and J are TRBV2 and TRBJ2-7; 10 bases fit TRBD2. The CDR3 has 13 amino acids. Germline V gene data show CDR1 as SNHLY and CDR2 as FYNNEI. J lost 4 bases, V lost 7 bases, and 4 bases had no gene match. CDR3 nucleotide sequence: TGTGCCAGCATGGGTAGCGGGGGGTACGAGCAGTACTTC. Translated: CASMGSGGYEQYF.

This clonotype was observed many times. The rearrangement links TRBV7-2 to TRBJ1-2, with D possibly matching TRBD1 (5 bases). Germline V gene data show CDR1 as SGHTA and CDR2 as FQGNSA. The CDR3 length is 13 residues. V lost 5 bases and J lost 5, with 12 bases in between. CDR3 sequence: CASSPPGTYGYTF. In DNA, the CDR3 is TGTGCCAGCAGCCCCCCTGGGACGTATGGCTACACCTTC.

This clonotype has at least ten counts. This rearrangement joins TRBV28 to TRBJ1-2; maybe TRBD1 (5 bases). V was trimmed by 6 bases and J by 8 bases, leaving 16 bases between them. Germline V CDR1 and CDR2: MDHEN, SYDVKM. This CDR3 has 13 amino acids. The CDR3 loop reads CASRGSQGRGYTF. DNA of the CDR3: TGTGCCAGCAGGGGGTCCCAGGGAAGGGGCTACACCTTC.

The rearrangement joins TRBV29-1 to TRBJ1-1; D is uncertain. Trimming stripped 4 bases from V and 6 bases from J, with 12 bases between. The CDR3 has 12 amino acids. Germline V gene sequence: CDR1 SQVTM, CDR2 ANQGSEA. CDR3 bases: TGCAGCGTTGGAAGGGTCGAGGCTGAAGCTTTCTTT. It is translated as CSVGRVEAEAFF.

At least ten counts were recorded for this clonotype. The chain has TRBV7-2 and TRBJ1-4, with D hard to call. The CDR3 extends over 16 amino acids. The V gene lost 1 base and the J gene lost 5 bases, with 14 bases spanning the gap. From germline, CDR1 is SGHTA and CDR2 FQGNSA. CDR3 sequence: CASSLVFIDPNEKLFF. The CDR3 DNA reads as TGTGCCAGCAGCTTAGTCTTTATCGATCCCAATGAAAAACTGTTTTTT.

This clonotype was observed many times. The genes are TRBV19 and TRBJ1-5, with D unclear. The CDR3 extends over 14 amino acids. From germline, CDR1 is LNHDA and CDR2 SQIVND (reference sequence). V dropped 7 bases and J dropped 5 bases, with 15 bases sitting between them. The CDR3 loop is CASTGRARDQPQHF. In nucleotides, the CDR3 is TGTGCCAGTACCGGCCGGGCCCGTGATCAGCCCCAGCATTTT.

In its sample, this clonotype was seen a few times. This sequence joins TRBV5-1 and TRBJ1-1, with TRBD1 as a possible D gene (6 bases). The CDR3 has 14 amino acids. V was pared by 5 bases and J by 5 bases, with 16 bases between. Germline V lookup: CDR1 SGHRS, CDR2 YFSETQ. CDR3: CASRGTGFGTEAFF. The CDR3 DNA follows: TGCGCCAGCAGGGGTACAGGGTTTGGAACTGAAGCTTTCTTT.

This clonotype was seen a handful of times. CDR3 sequence (DNA): TGCAGCGTCGGGGCTGCTGAAGCTTTCTTT. Translated, it gives CSVGAAEAFF. J is TRBJ1-1 and V is TRBV29-1; possible D gene TRBD1, 5 bases. Germline V CDR1 and CDR2: SQVTM, ANQGSEA. This CDR3 is built from 10 residues. The V gene lost 6 bases and the J gene lost 6 bases, with 8 bases spanning the gap.

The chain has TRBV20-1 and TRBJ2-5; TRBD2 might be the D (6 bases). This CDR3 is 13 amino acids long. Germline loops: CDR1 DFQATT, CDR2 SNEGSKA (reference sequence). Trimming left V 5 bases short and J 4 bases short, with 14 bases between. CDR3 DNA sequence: TGCAGTGCTGGAGCTAGCGTAAGAGAGACCCAGTACTTC. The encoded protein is CSAGASVRETQYF.

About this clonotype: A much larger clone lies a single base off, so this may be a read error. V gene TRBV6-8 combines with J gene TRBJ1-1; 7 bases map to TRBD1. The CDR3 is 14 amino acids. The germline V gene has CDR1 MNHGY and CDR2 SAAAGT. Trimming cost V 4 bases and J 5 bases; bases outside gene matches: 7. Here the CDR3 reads CASSSRQGLTEAFF. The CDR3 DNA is TGTGCCAGCAGTTCCCGACAGGGTTTAACTGAAGCTTTCTTT.

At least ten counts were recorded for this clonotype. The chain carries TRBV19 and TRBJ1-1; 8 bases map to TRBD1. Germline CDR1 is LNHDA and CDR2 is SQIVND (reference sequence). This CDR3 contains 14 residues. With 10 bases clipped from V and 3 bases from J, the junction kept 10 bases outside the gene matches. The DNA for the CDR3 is TGTGCCACTAGAGAGACAGGGGCGGACACTGAAGCTTTCTTT. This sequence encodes CATRETGADTEAFF.

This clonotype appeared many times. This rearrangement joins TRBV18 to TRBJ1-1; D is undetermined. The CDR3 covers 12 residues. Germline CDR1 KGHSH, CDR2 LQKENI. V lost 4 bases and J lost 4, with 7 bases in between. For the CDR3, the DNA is TGTGCCAGCTCACTGGATGTCACTGAAGCTTTCTTT. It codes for CASSLDVTEAFF. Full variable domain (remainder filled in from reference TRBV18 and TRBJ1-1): NAGVMQNPRHLVRRRGQEARLRCSPMKGHSHVYWYRQLPEEGLKFMVYLQKENIIDESGMPKERFSAEFPKEGPSILRIQQVVRGDSAAYFCASSLDVTEAFFGQGTRLTVV.

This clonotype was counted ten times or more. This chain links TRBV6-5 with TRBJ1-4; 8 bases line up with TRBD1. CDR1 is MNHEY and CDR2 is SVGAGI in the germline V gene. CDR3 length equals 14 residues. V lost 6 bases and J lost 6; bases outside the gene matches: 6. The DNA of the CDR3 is TGTGCCAGCAGCCCTGAGGACAGGGATGAAAAACTGTTTTTT. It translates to CASSPEDRDEKLFF.

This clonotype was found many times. The CDR3 region has the DNA TGTGCCACCATGGGACAGACTAACACCGGGGAGCTGTTTTTT. As protein: CATMGQTNTGELFF. The V and J genes are TRBV12-3 or TRBV12-4 and TRBJ2-2; 7 bases map to TRBD1. V shed 10 bases and J 2 bases; nucleotides not matched to a gene: 7. The CDR3 runs to 14 residues.